Below are 13 T cell receptor beta chains sequenced from a single sample in a study of PD-L1 blockade in urothelial cancer. The sample's time point: peripheral blood 6 weeks after treatment start. The repertoire was sequenced with immunoSEQ multiplex PCR; TCRdb's copy has only in-frame clones and lacks some. The table has about 110,000 clones, more than 85% seen once. Sequences were derived from PBMCs, sampled around atezolizumab (anti-PD-L1) treatment. The receptors here all came from a man aged 55 to 69 with urothelial cancer.

This chain joins TRBV5-6 and TRBJ1-2; D gene uncertain. V lost 0 bases and J 8 bases, leaving 23 bases between the germline ends. This CDR3 region has 17 residues. Germline V gene lookup returns CDR1 SGHDT and CDR2 YYEEEE. Written as DNA, the CDR3 is TGTGCCAGCAGCTTGGTGGGCAGCTTAAGTAAATTATTGGGCTACACCTTC. Amino acids: CASSLVGSLSKLLGYTF.

The J gene is TRBJ2-4, the V gene TRBV27, with D maybe TRBD1 (5 bases). The germline V and J ends were trimmed by 0 bases and 0 bases, with 6 bases remaining between them. Germline V gives CDR1 MNHEY, CDR2 SMNVEV (reference sequence). The CDR3 is made up of 15 amino acids. CDR3: CASSLSGLAKNIQYF. In DNA form, the CDR3 reads TGTGCCAGCAGTTTATCGGGGCTAGCCAAAAACATTCAGTACTTC.

This clone has a single count. V gene TRBV11-3 combines with J gene TRBJ1-1; D not certain. Germline CDR1 and CDR2: SGHNT and YENEEA. V was pared by 1 base and J by 2 bases, with 5 bases between. This CDR3 spans 13 amino acids. The CDR3: CASSLVYNTEAFF. In DNA, the CDR3 is TGTGCCAGCAGCTTAGTTTATAACACTGAAGCTTTCTTT. Looking up the rest from reference TRBV11-3 and TRBJ1-1 gives the full variable domain: EAGVVQSPRYKIIEKKQPVAFWCNPISGHNTLYWYLQNLGQGPELLIRYENEEAVDDSQLPKDRFSAERLKGVDSTLKIQPAELGDSAVYLCASSLVYNTEAFFGQGTRLTVV.

This clone was observed a few times. The chain couples TRBV27 to TRBJ1-2; D may be TRBD1 (5 bases). Trimming stripped 0 bases from V and 4 bases from J, with 12 bases between. This CDR3 has 15 residues. CDR1 MNHEY and CDR2 SMNVEV come from the germline V gene (reference sequence). CDR3: CASSLSSRGGYGYTF. The DNA of the CDR3 is TGTGCCAGCAGTTTATCGTCGCGGGGGGGCTATGGCTACACCTTC.

This rearrangement joins TRBV30 to TRBJ2-3; TRBD2 matches 14 bases. V shed 6 bases, J shed 13 bases, and the junction held 15 bases outside the gene matches. Germline CDR1 and CDR2: GTSNPN and SVGIG (reference sequence). The CDR3 is made up of 15 amino acids. CDR3 DNA sequence: TGTGCCTGCACTTCAACCGGGACTAGCGGGAGTGTTAAGTATTTT. Translated, it gives CACTSTGTSGSVKYF.

The chain links TRBV6-5 to TRBJ2-7, with 8 positions matching TRBD2. CDR1 and CDR2 from the germline V gene are MNHEY and SVGAGI. Losses at the gene ends were 10 bases for V and 3 bases for J; bases not matched to a gene: 14. The CDR3 is 15 residues long. The CDR3 nucleotides read TGTGCCACCGGGGGGGGGCAGGGGTTTAACTACGAGCAGTACTTC. Translated, it gives CATGGGQGFNYEQYF.

This clone was seen only once. This chain joins TRBV5-1 and TRBJ2-5; 11 bases agree with TRBD2. Trimming took 2 bases from V and 3 from J; bases not matched to a gene: 9. The CDR3 loop spans 17 amino acids. Germline CDR1 SGHRS, CDR2 YFSETQ. The CDR3 is CASSFGLAGLPKETQYF. CDR3 sequence (DNA): TGCGCCAGCAGCTTTGGACTAGCGGGCCTTCCTAAAGAGACCCAGTACTTC.

In this sample, this clone turned up a few times. The V and J genes are TRBV5-5 and TRBJ1-2; 9 nucleotides align to TRBD1. Germline V lookup: CDR1 SGHKS, CDR2 YYEKEE (reference sequence). V was clipped by 6 bases and J by 4 bases; unmatched bases: 7. This CDR3 has 14 residues. CDR3 DNA sequence: TGTGCCAGCACCTTTGGGACAGGGTCCTATGGCTACACCTTC. Translating it yields CASTFGTGSYGYTF.

This rearrangement joins TRBV6-5 to TRBJ2-7; D not resolved. Trimming shortened V by 5 bases and J by 5 bases, and 16 bases separated the two germline ends. Germline assignment: CDR1 MNHEY and CDR2 SVGAGI. This CDR3 comprises 14 residues. The CDR3 region is CASSPGSGFDEQYF. The CDR3 DNA reads TGTGCCAGCAGTCCCGGGTCGGGTTTTGACGAGCAGTACTTC.

The chain has TRBV30 and TRBJ1-1; 10 nucleotides match TRBD1. Looked up from germline, CDR1 is GTSNPN and CDR2 is SVGIG (reference sequence). Germline trimming cut 3 bases from V and 3 bases from J; bases unmatched to any gene: 1. The CDR3 sequence is 13 residues long. The CDR3 region is CAWRTGGYTEAFF. The CDR3 coding sequence is TGTGCCTGGAGGACAGGGGGCTACACTGAAGCTTTCTTT.

The genes are TRBV19 and TRBJ2-1; D is uncertain. The germline gives CDR1 LNHDA, CDR2 SQIVND (reference sequence). V lost 0 bases and J lost 10, with 10 bases in between. The CDR3 runs to 13 residues. The DNA of the CDR3 is TGTGCCAGTAGTATAGATAAAAGCCTCGAGCAGTTCTTC. It specifies CASSIDKSLEQFF.

The CDR3 loop is CASSQDHARARDYGYTF. CDR3 DNA: TGCGCCAGCAGCCAAGATCACGCGAGGGCGCGAGACTATGGCTACACCTTC. The J gene is TRBJ1-2, the V gene TRBV4-3; no clear D gene. V lost 0 bases to trimming and J lost 3 bases, with 17 bases between them. This CDR3 region has 17 residues. The germline gives CDR1 LGHNA, CDR2 YSLEER.

The chain carries TRBV5-6 and TRBJ2-7; no clear D gene. The V end lost 0 bases, the J end lost 7 bases, and 11 bases lay between the germline ends. This CDR3 comprises 13 residues. CDR1 and CDR2 from the germline V gene are SGHDT and YYEEEE. The CDR3 sequence is CASSLAGSDEQYF. The CDR3 nucleotides read TGTGCCAGCAGCTTGGCCGGGTCTGATGAGCAGTACTTC. The whole variable domain, remainder taken from reference TRBV5-6 and TRBJ2-7, is DAGVTQSPTHLIKTRGQQVTLRCSPKSGHDTVSWYQQALGQGPQFIFQYYEEEERQRGNFPDRFSGHQFPNYSSELNVNALLLGDSALYLCASSLAGSDEQYFGPGTRLTVT.